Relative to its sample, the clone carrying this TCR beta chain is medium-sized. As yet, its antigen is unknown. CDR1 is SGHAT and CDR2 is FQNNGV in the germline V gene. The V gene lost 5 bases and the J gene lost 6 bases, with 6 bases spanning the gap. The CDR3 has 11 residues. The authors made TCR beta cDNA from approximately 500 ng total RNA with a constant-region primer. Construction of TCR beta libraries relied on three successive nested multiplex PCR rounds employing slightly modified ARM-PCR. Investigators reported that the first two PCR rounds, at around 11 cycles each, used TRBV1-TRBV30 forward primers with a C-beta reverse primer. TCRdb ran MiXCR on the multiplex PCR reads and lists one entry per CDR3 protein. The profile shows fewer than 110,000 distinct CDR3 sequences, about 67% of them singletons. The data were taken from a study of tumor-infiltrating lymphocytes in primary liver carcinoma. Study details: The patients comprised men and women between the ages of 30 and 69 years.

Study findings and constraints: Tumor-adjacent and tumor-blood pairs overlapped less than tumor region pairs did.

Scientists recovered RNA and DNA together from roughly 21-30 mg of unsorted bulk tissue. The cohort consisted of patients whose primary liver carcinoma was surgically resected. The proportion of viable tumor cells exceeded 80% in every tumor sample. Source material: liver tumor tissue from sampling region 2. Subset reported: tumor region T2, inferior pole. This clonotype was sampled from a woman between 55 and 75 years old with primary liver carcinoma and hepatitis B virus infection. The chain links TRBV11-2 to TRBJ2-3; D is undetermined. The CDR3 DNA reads TGTGCCAGCAGCCCTTTGGATACGCAGTATTTT. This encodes CASSPLDTQYF.